The 28 T cell receptor beta chains reported below all come from one sample, sequenced in a study of cytomegalovirus exposure and HLA in healthy donors. 13 Jbeta primers and 60 Vbeta primers were used for the PCR. Produced via immunoSEQ multiplex PCR; TCRdb's table is partial and in-frame only. The repertoire includes about 83,000 clones, roughly 77% of them detected once, and around 4.2% sits in the top ten. The specimen sequenced was PBMCs. Source of these receptors: a man in his sixties in good health and CMV-seronegative.

The chain links TRBV29-1 to TRBJ1-4; TRBD1 matches at 8 bases. Germline V gene lookup returns CDR1 SQVTM and CDR2 ANQGSEA. V lost 7 bases, J lost 4 bases, and 8 bases stayed unmatched. This CDR3 region has 14 residues. CDR3: CSALGTGGNEKLFF. Written as DNA, the CDR3 is TGCAGCGCCCTAGGAACAGGGGGTAATGAAAAACTGTTTTTT.

This clone was seen only a few times. The CDR3 region is CASRDRGGRYEQYF. CDR3 bases: TGTGCCAGCAGGGACAGGGGGGGCAGGTACGAGCAGTACTTC. V gene TRBV6-1 combines with J gene TRBJ2-7; 10 bases are shared with TRBD1. This CDR3 is 14 amino acids long. V was pared by 6 bases and J by 4 bases, with 6 bases of the junction left unmatched. Looked up from germline, CDR1 is MNHNS and CDR2 is SASEGT.

The genes are TRBV2 and TRBJ2-3; the D gene is possibly TRBD2 (5 bases). V lost 6 bases and J lost 0, with 13 bases in between. Germline values: CDR1 SNHLY, CDR2 FYNNEI. The CDR3 has 15 amino acids. The CDR3 nucleotides read TGTGCCAGCAGAGATGGACTGGGAAGCACAGATACGCAGTATTTT. Translating it yields CASRDGLGSTDTQYF.

A few counts support this clone. The chain joins TRBV4-1 to TRBJ2-5; 7 bases are a match to TRBD1. The DNA end lines up better with TRBJ2-7; the J call may be wrong. Germline V gene lookup returns CDR1 MGHRA and CDR2 YSYEKL. The CDR3 runs 14 residues. DNA of the CDR3: TGCGCCAGCAGCCAAGGGGACAGTCGAGACGAGCAGTACTTC. Translated: CASSQGDSRDEQYF.

The J gene is TRBJ1-4, the V gene TRBV6-5; D gene unclear. Germline loops: CDR1 MNHEY, CDR2 SVGAGI. The CDR3 is 15 amino acids. The V end lost 7 bases, the J end lost 8 bases, and 20 bases lay between the germline ends. The CDR3 DNA is TGTGCCAGCAATCCGGGGTCGGCAGGAGGAGAAAAACTGTTTTTT. This sequence encodes CASNPGSAGGEKLFF.

This clone was detected once. The gene calls are TRBV19 and TRBJ1-1; 7 positions agree with TRBD1. V dropped 7 bases and J dropped 5; count of bases not matched to a gene: 13. The CDR3 contains 15 residues. The germline CDR1 and CDR2 sequences are LNHDA and SQIVND (reference sequence). This CDR3 reads CASNHPGGLGTEAFF. The CDR3 nucleotides read TGTGCCAGTAACCACCCAGGGGGGTTGGGGACTGAAGCTTTCTTT.

V and J are TRBV4-2 and TRBJ2-7; 8 nucleotides agree with TRBD1. The V gene end was trimmed by 6 bases and the J gene end by 3 bases; junction bases not matched to a gene: 10. CDR1 and CDR2 from the germline V gene are LGHNA and YNFKEQ. This CDR3 is 15 amino acids long. As DNA, the CDR3 is TGTGCCAGCAGGTCACAGCAGGGGGCGAGCTACGAGCAGTACTTC. It is translated as CASRSQQGASYEQYF.

The chain employs TRBV9 and TRBJ1-2; D possibly corresponds to TRBD1 (5 bases). Looked up from germline, CDR1 is SGDLS and CDR2 is YYNGEE. The germline V and J ends were trimmed by 4 bases and 6 bases, with 10 bases remaining between them. This CDR3 contains 12 residues. Here the CDR3 reads CASSYGGDGYTF. The CDR3 nucleotides read TGTGCCAGCAGCTATGGGGGGGATGGCTACACCTTC.

This clone was counted a single time. The chain joins TRBV4-1 to TRBJ1-2, with a possible D match to TRBD1 (6 bases). This CDR3 is built from 17 residues. Germline V gene sequence: CDR1 MGHRA, CDR2 YSYEKL. Trimming removed 4 bases at V and 2 bases at J, with 20 bases between. The CDR3 region has the DNA TGCGCCAGCAGCCGTCTAGGAGGAGGACAGAGAAACTATGGCTACACCTTC. Protein product: CASSRLGGGQRNYGYTF.

The chain is built from TRBV30 and TRBJ1-6, with 7 bases that match TRBD1. Germline V gene lookup returns CDR1 GTSNPN and CDR2 SVGIG (reference sequence). V shed 4 bases, J shed 6 bases, and the junction held 12 bases outside the gene matches. The CDR3 runs to 16 residues. The chain's CDR3 is CAWTRSLGQLNSPLHF. The CDR3 DNA reads TGTGCCTGGACCCGCTCCCTGGGACAGCTTAATTCACCCCTCCACTTT.

CDR3 in amino acids: CASSPRTGHTEAFF. Written as DNA, the CDR3 is TGTGCCAGCAGCCCCAGAACAGGGCACACTGAAGCTTTCTTT. The chain uses TRBV11-3 and TRBJ1-1, with D possibly TRBD1 on 6 matching bases. V was shortened by 5 bases and J by 3 bases, with 13 bases between the two germline ends. CDR1 and CDR2 from the germline V gene are SGHNT and YENEEA. This CDR3 spans 14 amino acids.

The chain recombines TRBV9 with TRBJ1-1, with a weak D call TRBD1 (6 bases). The CDR3 runs to 15 residues. V was shortened by 0 bases and J by 0 bases, with 9 bases between the two germline ends. Germline CDR1 is SGDLS and CDR2 is YYNGEE. The CDR3 DNA reads TGTGCCAGCAGCGTAGAGGGGGACCTGAACACTGAAGCTTTCTTT. Translating gives CASSVEGDLNTEAFF.

This clone appeared a single time. The CDR3: CAWSVGGVAYEQYF. The CDR3 DNA reads as TGTGCCTGGAGTGTAGGGGGGGTCGCCTACGAGCAGTACTTC. The chain is built from TRBV30 and TRBJ2-7; tentatively, D is TRBD2 (7 bases). The germline V and J ends were trimmed by 0 bases and 2 bases, with 11 bases remaining between them. Germline CDR1 reads GTSNPN; CDR2 reads SVGIG (reference sequence). The CDR3 sequence is 14 residues long.

The V and J genes are TRBV5-5 and TRBJ2-1; TRBD2 aligns across 10 bases. The V gene end was trimmed by 4 bases and the J gene end by 9 bases; junction bases not matched to a gene: 4. Germline CDR1 reads SGHKS; CDR2 reads YYEKEE (reference sequence). The CDR3 covers 13 residues. The CDR3 region has the DNA TGTGCCAGCAGCGTAGCGGGGGGAATTGAGCAGTTCTTC. This encodes CASSVAGGIEQFF.

In its sample, this clone was seen a few times. The CDR3 sequence is CASSAGQGMVNTIYF. Written as DNA, the CDR3 is TGTGCCAGCAGCGCTGGACAGGGCATGGTAAACACCATATATTTT. J is TRBJ1-3 and V is TRBV7-8, with 8 bases identical to TRBD1. The V gene's germline CDR1 is SGHVS and CDR2 FQNEAQ. CDR3 length equals 15 residues. The J segment lost 6 bases and the V segment lost 5 bases, leaving 9 bases of the junction unmatched.

The chain couples TRBV19 to TRBJ2-7; no reliable D call. The germline V and J ends were trimmed by 2 bases and 1 base, with 9 bases remaining between them. The CDR3 contains 14 residues. Germline-derived CDR1 and CDR2 are LNHDA and SQIVND (reference sequence). As DNA, the CDR3 is TGTGCCAGTAGTATATTGAGCGATTCCTACGAGCAGTACTTC. Protein sequence: CASSILSDSYEQYF.

The rearrangement uses TRBV6-6 and TRBJ2-3; a weak D match, TRBD1 (5 bases). Germline CDR1 and CDR2: MNHNY and SVGAGI (reference sequence). This CDR3 region has 14 residues. V was trimmed by 0 bases and J by 3 bases, leaving 7 bases between them. Here the CDR3 reads CASSYSQGTDTQYF. CDR3 coding DNA: TGTGCCAGCAGTTACTCCCAGGGAACAGATACGCAGTATTTT.

The rearrangement links TRBV2 to TRBJ1-5; 7 nucleotides agree with TRBD1. V lost 5 bases and J lost 1; bases outside the gene matches: 11. The CDR3 runs 17 residues. Germline CDR1 reads SNHLY; CDR2 reads FYNNEI. The CDR3 coding sequence is TGTGCCAGCAGTTCCCCGGGAGGGGGCGGGAGCAATCAGCCCCAGCATTTT. Amino acid sequence: CASSSPGGGGSNQPQHF.

This rearrangement joins TRBV4-2 to TRBJ2-3, with 7 bases identical to TRBD1. Germline V lookup: CDR1 LGHNA, CDR2 YNFKEQ. Trimming removed 3 bases from V and 2 bases from J; junction bases left unmatched: 11. The CDR3 has 17 residues. The DNA of the CDR3 is TGTGCCAGCAGCCAGGACCTTGAGGGGGCCAACACAGATACGCAGTATTTT. Protein: CASSQDLEGANTDTQYF.

The chain combines TRBV9 with TRBJ1-1, with D maybe TRBD1 (5 bases). Trimming took off 4 bases at V and 2 bases at J, with 9 bases between the two ends. Germline V gene sequence: CDR1 SGDLS, CDR2 YYNGEE. The CDR3 extends over 13 amino acids. The CDR3 loop reads CASSPRENTEAFF. The CDR3 DNA is TGTGCCAGCAGCCCCAGGGAAAACACTGAAGCTTTCTTT.

The chain employs TRBV7-3 and TRBJ2-7; 9 bases agree with TRBD2. This CDR3 has 15 amino acids. The trim removed 0 bases at V and 5 bases at J, leaving 5 bases unmatched. Per germline, CDR1 SGHTA and CDR2 FQGTGA. The CDR3 here is CASSLTTSGWDEQYF. The DNA for the CDR3 is TGTGCCAGCAGCTTAACCACTAGCGGGTGGGACGAGCAGTACTTC.

The V gene is TRBV10-3, the J gene TRBJ1-1; 8 bases are a match to TRBD1. This CDR3 comprises 15 residues. V gave up 2 bases and J gave up 7 bases; unmatched junction bases: 9. CDR1 and CDR2 from the germline V gene are ENHRY and SYGVKD. The CDR3 region is CAISEQTGVRGEAFF. The CDR3 nucleotides read TGTGCCATCAGTGAGCAGACAGGGGTCAGGGGTGAAGCTTTCTTT.

This clone was counted a few times. This rearrangement joins TRBV25-1 to TRBJ2-1; D may be TRBD1 (6 bases). V lost 3 bases to trimming and J lost 9 bases, with 24 bases between them. CDR1 is MGHDK and CDR2 is SYGVNS in the germline V gene. The CDR3 spans 17 residues. CDR3 loop: CASSEPPRGVGGREQFF. In DNA, the CDR3 is TGTGCCAGCAGTGAGCCCCCCCGAGGTGTAGGGGGTCGTGAGCAGTTCTTC.

V and J are TRBV29-1 and TRBJ2-7; TRBD1 aligns across 9 bases. The J segment lost 3 bases and the V segment lost 7 bases, leaving 10 bases of the junction unmatched. Germline V gene data show CDR1 as SQVTM and CDR2 as ANQGSEA. The CDR3 is made up of 14 amino acids. Here the CDR3 DNA reads TGCAGCGGCTCTAACAGGGGGCTAATCTACGAGCAGTACTTC. It is translated as CSGSNRGLIYEQYF.

In regard to this clone: Additional DNA sequences in this sample encode the identical CDR3. The CDR3 is CASNGRGSYNEQFF. The CDR3 nucleotides read TGTGCCTCCAACGGGCGGGGGTCCTACAATGAGCAGTTCTTC. This chain uses TRBV6-6 with TRBJ2-1; 7 positions match TRBD2. CDR1 is MNHNY and CDR2 is SVGAGI in the germline V gene (reference sequence). V lost 11 bases to trimming and J lost 1 base; unmatched junction nucleotides: 8. The CDR3 extends over 14 amino acids.

CDR3 DNA sequence: TGTGCCTGGAGCATTAGGAGGGACACTGAAGCTTTCTTT. This gives the protein CAWSIRRDTEAFF. The rearrangement uses TRBV30 and TRBJ1-1; no firm D call. Trimming shortened V by 3 bases and J by 3 bases, and 11 bases separated the two germline ends. CDR3 length: 13 amino acids. Germline V gene lookup returns CDR1 GTSNPN and CDR2 SVGIG (reference sequence).

The rearrangement links TRBV7-2 to TRBJ1-5; D unclear. This CDR3 has 14 residues. Trimming took off 3 bases at V and 7 bases at J, with 13 bases between the two ends. The V gene's germline CDR1 is SGHTA and CDR2 FQGNSA. CDR3 in DNA: TGTGCCAGCAGCTTCCCGGGGATAGGACAGCCCCAGCATTTT. Translated, it gives CASSFPGIGQPQHF.

The chain uses TRBV9 and TRBJ2-1; D is perhaps TRBD1 (5 bases). CDR1 SGDLS and CDR2 YYNGEE come from the germline V gene. V was cut by 3 bases and J by 8 bases, with 12 bases left in between. CDR3 length: 13 amino acids. The CDR3 sequence: CASSAGQVDEQFF. CDR3 DNA sequence: TGTGCCAGCAGCGCAGGGCAGGTCGATGAGCAGTTCTTC.